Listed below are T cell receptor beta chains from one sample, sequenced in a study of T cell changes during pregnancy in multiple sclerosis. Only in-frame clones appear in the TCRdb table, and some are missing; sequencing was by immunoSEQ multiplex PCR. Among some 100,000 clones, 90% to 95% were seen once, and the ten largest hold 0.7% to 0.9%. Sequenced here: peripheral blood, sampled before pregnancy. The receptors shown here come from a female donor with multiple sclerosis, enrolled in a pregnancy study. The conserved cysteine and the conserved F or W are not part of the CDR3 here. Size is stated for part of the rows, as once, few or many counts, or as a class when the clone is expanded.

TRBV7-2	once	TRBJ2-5	ASSLEGVRETQY
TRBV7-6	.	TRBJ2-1	ASSFGTGGPGNEQF
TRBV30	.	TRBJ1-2	AWTRARDYGYT
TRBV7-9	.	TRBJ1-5	ASSLQGQPQH
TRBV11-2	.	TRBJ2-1	ASSSTTLGSGNEQF
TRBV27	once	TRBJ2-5	ASGEGETQY
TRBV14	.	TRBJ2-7	ASSPMPLTSGRIYEQY
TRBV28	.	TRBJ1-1	ASTIQGLNTEAF
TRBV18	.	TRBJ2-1	ASSLKVGGPFDEQF
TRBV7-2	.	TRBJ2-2	ASTGRSGELF
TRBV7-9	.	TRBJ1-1	ASSFTATEAF
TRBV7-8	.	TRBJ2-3	ASSLAIAGVTDTQY
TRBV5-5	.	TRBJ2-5	ASSFDRAKTQY
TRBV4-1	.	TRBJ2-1	ASSRGSASGTYNEQF
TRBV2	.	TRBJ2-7	ASSEGQGFREQY
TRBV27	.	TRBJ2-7	ASSGLQGWNALGEQY
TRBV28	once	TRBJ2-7	ASSLATTIPYEQY
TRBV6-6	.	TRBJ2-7	ASSDTVVIEQY
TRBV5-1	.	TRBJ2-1	ASSEALAGETEQF
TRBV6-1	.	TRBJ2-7	ASGGDRRSYEQY
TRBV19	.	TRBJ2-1	ASSIDGTSGFPYNEQF
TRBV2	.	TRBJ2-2	ASTTVGGRGTGELF
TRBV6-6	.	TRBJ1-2	ASSYEGGDGYT
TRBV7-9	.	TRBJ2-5	ASSSPGQGVEETQY
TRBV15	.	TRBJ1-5	ATSRIGGQGRGSNQPQH
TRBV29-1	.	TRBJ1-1	SVGGQGGPYRAEAF
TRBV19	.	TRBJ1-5	ASSMVRQTYNQPQH
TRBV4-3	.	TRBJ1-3	ASSQGDPDSGNTIY
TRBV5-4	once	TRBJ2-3	ASSTRTGGTDTQY
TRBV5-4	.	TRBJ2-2	ASSLAPGFRTGELF
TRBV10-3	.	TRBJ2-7	AISGTGDEQY
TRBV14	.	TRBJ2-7	ASSSGWEQY
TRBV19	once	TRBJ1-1	ASNTGYTEAF
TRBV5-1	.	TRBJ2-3	ASKVAGLGDTQY
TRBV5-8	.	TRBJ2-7	ASSLAQGHEQY
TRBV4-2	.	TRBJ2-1	ASSQKRGRAVAGNEQF
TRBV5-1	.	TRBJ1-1	ASSPDRGPPGTEAF
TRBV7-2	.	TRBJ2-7	ASSLMLAGVGYEQY
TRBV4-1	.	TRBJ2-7	ASSQEDSRAYEQY
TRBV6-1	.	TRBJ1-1	ASSEEGPGMNTEAF
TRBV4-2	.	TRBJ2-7	ASNRGGGAGFTEQY
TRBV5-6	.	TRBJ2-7	ASSPGLADSYEQY
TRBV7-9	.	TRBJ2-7	ASSLAGTGFEQY
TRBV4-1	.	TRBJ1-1	ASSLQGNTEAF
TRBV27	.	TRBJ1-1	ASSPIDRVNTEAF
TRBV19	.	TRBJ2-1	ASSIPTSGPYNEQF
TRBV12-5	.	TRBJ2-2	ASGLGGSSTGELF
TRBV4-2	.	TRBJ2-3	ASSQTGSDTQY
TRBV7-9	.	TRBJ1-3	ASSLGGDRRSGNTIY
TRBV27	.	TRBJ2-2	ASSLEGRGNTGELF
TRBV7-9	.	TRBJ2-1	ASRLTSGHEQF
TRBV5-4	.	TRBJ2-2	ASSLSGTGTGELF
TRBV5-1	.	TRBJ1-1	ASSEDRENTEAF
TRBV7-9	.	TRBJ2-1	ASSLGDRAYNEQF
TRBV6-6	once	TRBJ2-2	ASSPSNTGELF
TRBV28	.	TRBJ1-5	ASSPSSGFSNQPQH
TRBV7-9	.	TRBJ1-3	ASTGPGNTIY
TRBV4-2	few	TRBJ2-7	ASSQDLAVSSYEQY
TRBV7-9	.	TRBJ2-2	ASSPTSGSGTGELF